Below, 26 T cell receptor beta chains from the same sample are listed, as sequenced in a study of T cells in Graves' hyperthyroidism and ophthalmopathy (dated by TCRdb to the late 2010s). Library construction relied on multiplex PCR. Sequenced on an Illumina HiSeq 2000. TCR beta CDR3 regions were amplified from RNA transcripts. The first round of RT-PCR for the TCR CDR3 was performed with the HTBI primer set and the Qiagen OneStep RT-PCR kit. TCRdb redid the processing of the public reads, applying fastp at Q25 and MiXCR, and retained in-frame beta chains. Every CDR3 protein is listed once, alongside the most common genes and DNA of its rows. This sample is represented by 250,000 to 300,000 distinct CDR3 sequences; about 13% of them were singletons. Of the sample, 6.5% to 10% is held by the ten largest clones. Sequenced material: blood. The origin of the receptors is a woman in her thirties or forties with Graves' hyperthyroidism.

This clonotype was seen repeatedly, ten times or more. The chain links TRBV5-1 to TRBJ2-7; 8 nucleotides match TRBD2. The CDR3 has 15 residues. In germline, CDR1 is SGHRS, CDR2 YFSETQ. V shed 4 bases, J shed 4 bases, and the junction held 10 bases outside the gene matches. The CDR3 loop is CASSATSGGRYEQYF. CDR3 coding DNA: TGCGCCAGCAGCGCAACTAGCGGAGGACGGTACGAGCAGTACTTC.

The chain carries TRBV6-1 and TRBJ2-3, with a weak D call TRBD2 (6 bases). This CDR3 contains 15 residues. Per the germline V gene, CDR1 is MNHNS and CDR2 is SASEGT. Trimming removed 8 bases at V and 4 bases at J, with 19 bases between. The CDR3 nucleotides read TGTGCCAGCCGACCCGAGGGAGGAAGGGCAGATACGCAGTATTTT. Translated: CASRPEGGRADTQYF.

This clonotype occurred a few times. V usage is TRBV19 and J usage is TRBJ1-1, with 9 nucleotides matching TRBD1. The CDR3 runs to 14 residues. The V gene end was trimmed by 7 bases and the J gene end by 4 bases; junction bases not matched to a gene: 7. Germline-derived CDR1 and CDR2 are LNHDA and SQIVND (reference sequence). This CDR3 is CASTLGQGITEAFF. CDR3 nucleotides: TGTGCCAGTACACTCGGACAGGGGATCACTGAAGCTTTCTTT.

The CDR3 is CASSLATSGSEGYTF. For the CDR3, the DNA is TGTGCCAGCAGCTTGGCCACGTCAGGTTCGGAAGGCTACACCTTC. The chain joins TRBV5-4 to TRBJ1-2; D gene uncertain. Germline V gene sequence: CDR1 SGHNT, CDR2 YYREEE (reference sequence). This CDR3 has 15 residues. V was shortened by 0 bases and J by 8 bases, with 17 bases between the two germline ends.

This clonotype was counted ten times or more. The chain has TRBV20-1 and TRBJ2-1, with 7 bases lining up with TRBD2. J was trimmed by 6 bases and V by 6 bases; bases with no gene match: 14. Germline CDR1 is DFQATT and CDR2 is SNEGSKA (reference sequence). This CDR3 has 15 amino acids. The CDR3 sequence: CSALSAGLLRNEQFF. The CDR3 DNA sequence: TGCAGTGCCCTCTCCGCGGGACTACTTCGCAATGAGCAGTTCTTC.

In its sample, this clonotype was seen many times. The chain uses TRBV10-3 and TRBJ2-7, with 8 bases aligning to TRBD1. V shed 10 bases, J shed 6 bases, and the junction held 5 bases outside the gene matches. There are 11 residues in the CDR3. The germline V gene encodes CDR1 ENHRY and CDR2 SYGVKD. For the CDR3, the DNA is TGTGCCAGCCGACAGGGGACCGAGCAGTACTTC. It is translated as CASRQGTEQYF.

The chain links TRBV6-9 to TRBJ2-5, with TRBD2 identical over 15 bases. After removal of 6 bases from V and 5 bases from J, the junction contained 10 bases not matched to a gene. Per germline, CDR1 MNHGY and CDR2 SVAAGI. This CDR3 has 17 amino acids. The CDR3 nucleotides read TGTGCCAGCAGCTATGGACTAGCGGGAGGGCTTGGGGAGACCCAGTACTTC. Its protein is CASSYGLAGGLGETQYF.

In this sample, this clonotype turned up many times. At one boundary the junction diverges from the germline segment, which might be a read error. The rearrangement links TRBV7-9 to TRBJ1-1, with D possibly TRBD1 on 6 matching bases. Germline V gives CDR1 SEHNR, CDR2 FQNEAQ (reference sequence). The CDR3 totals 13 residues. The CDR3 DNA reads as TGTGCCAGCAGTTTAGCCGACAGGAGCCAAGCTTTCTTT. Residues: CASSLADRSQAFF.

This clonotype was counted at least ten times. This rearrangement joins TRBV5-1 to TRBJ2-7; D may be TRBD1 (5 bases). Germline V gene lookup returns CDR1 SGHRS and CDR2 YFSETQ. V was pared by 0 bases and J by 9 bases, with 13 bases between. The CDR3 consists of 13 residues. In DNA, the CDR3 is TGCGCCAGCAGCTTGGAGCAGGGTATAGGGCAGTACTTC. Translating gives CASSLEQGIGQYF.

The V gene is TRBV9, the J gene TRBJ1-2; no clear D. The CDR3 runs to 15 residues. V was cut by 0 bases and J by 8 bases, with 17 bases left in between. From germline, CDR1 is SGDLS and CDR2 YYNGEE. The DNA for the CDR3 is TGTGCCAGCAGCGTAGATACAGCAAGATTGGGGGGCTACACCTTC. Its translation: CASSVDTARLGGYTF.

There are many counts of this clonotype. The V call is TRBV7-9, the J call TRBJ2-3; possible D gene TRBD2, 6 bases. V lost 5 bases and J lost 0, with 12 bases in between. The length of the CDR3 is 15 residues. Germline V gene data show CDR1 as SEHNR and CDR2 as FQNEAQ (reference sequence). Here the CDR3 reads CASSLMAGSTDTQYF. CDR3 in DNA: TGTGCCAGCAGCCTAATGGCGGGAAGCACAGATACGCAGTATTTT.

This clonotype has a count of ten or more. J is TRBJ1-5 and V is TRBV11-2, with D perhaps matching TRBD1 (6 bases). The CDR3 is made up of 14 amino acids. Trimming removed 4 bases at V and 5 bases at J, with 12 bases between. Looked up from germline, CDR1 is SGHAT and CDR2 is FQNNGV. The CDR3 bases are TGTGCCAGCAGCTGGGGACACTCGGATCAGCCCCAGCATTTT. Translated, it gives CASSWGHSDQPQHF.

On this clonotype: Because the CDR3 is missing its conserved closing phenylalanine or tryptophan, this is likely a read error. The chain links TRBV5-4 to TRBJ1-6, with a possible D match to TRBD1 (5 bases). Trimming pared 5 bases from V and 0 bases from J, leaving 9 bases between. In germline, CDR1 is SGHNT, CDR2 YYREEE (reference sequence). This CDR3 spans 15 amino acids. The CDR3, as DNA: TGTGCCAGCAGACCAGGGAGCTCCTATAATTCACCCCTCCACCTT. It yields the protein CASRPGSSYNSPLHL.

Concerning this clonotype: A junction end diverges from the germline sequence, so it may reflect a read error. CDR3 nucleotides: TGTGCCAGCAGCTTGGAGTCAGGGGGCGGTGAAGAACTGTTTTTT. Protein sequence: CASSLESGGGEELFF. The chain uses TRBV5-4 and TRBJ1-4, with 8 bases fitting TRBD1. The CDR3 has 15 residues. Germline V gene sequence: CDR1 SGHNT, CDR2 YYREEE (reference sequence).

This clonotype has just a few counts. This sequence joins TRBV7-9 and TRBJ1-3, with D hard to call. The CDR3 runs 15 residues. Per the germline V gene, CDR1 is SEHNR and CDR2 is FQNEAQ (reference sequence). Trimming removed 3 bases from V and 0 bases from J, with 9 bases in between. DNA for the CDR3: TGTGCCAGCAGCTTCGGCGCAGCCTCTGGAAACACCATATATTTT. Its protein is CASSFGAASGNTIYF.

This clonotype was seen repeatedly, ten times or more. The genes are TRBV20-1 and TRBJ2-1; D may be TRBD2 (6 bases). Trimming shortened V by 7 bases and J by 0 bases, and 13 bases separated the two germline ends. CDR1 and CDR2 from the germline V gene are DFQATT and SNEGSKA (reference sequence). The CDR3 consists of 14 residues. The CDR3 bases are TGCAGTGTCCGTACTAGCTACTCCTACAATGAGCAGTTCTTC. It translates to CSVRTSYSYNEQFF.

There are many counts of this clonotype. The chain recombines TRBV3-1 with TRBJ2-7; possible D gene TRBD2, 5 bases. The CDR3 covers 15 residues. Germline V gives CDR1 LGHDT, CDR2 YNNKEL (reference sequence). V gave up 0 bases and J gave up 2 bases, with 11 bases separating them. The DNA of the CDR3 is TGTGCCAGCAGCCAAGATCCACGGGGAGCCTACGAGCAGTACTTC. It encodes CASSQDPRGAYEQYF.

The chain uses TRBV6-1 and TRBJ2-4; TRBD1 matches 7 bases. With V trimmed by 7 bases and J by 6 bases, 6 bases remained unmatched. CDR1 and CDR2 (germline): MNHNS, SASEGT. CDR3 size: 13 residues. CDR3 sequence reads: CASISTGTNIQYF. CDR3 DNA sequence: TGTGCCAGCATCTCGACAGGGACAAACATTCAGTACTTC.

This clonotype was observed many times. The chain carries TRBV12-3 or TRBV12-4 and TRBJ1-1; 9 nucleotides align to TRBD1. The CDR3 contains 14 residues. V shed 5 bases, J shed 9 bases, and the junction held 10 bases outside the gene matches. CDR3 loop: CASSGTGQSSQAFF. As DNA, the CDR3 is TGTGCCAGCAGTGGGACAGGGCAATCTTCCCAAGCTTTCTTT.

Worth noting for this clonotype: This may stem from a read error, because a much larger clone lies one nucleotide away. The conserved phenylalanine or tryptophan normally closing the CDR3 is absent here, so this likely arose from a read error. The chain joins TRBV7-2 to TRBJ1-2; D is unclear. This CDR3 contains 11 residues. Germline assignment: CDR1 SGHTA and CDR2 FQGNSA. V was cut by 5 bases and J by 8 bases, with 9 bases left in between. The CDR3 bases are TGTGCCAGCAGCCAGGAATGGGGCTACACCCTC. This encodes CASSQEWGYTL.

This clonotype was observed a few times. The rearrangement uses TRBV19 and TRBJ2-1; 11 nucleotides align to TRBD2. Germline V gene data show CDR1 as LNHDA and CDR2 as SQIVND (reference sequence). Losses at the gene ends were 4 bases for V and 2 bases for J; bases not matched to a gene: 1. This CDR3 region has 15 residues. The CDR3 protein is CASSKGLAAYNEQFF. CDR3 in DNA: TGTGCCAGTAGTAAGGGACTAGCGGCCTACAATGAGCAGTTCTTC.

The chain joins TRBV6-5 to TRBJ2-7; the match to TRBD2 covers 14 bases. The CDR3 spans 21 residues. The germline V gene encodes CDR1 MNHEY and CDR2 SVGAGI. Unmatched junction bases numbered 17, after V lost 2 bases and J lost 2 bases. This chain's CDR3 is CASSYRTSGTSGRLLPYEQYF. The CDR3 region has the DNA TGTGCCAGCAGTTACCGCACATCGGGGACTAGCGGGAGACTTTTGCCCTACGAGCAGTACTTC.

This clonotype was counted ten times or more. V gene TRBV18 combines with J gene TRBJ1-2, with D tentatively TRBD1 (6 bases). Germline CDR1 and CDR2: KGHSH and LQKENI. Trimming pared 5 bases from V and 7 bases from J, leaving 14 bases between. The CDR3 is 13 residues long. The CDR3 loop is CASSRQTGPGYTF. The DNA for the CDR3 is TGTGCCAGCTCAAGACAAACAGGGCCTGGCTACACCTTC.

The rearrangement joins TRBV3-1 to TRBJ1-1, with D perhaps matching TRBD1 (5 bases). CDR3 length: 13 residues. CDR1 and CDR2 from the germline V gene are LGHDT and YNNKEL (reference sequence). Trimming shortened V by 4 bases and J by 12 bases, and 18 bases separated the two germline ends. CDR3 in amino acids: CASSLSGGAISFF. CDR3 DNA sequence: TGTGCCAGCAGCCTTAGTGGAGGGGCGATTTCTTTCTTT.

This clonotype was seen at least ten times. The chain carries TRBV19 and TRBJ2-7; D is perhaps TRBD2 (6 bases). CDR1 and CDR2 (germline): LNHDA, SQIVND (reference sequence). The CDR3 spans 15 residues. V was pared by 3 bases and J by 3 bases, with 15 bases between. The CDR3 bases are TGTGCCAGTAGTATTGGCAAGCGGAGGGGCTACGAGCAGTACTTC. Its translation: CASSIGKRRGYEQYF.

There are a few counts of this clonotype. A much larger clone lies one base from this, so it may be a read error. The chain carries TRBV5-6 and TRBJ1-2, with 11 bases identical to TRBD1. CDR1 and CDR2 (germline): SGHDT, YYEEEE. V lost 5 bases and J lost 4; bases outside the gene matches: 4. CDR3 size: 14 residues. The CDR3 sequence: CASSFGTGGYGYTF. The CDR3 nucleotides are TGTGCCAGCAGTTTCGGGACAGGGGGCTATGGCTACACCTTC.